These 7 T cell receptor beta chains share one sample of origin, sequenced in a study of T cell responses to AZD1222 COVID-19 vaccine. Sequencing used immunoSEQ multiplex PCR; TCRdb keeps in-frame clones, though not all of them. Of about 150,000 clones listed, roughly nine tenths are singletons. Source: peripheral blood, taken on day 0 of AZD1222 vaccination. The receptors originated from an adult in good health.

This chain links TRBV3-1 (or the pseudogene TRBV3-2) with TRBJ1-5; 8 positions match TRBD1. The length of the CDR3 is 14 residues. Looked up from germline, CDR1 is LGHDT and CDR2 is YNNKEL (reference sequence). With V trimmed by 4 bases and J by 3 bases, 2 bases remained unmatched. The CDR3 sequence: CASSRTGLNQPQHF. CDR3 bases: TGTGCCAGCAGCCGGACAGGGCTCAATCAGCCCCAGCATTTT.

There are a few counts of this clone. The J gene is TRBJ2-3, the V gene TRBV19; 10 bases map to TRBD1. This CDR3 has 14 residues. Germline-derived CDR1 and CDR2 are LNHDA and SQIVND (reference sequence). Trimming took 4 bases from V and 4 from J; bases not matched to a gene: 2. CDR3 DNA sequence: TGTGCCAGTAGTACCGGACAGGGGGCAGATACGCAGTATTTT. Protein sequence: CASSTGQGADTQYF. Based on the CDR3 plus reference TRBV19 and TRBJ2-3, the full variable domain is DGGITQSPKYLFRKEGQNVTLSCEQNLNHDAMYWYRQDPGQGLRLIYYSQIVNDFQKGDIAEGYSVSREKKESFPLTVTSAQKNPTAFYLCASSTGQGADTQYFGPGTRLTVL.

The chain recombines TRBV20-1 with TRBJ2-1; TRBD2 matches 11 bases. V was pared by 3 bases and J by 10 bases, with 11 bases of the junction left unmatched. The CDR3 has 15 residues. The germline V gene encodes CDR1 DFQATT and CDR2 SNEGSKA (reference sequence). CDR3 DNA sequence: TGCAGTGCTAGTGTAGGTAGCGGGAGGGCGGAGGAGCAGTTCTTC. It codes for CSASVGSGRAEEQFF.

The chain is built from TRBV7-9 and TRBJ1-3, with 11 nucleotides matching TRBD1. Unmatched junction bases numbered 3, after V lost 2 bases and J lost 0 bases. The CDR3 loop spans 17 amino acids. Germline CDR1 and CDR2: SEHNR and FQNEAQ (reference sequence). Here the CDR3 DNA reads TGTGCCAGCAGCTTATGGGGGACAGGGGGCTCTGGAAACACCATATATTTT. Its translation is CASSLWGTGGSGNTIYF. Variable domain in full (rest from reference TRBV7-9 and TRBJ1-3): DTGVSQNPRHKITKRGQNVTFRCDPISEHNRLYWYRQTLGQGPEFLTYFQNEAQLEKSRLLSDRFSAERPKGSFSTLEIQRTEQGDSAMYLCASSLWGTGGSGNTIYFGEGSWLTVV.

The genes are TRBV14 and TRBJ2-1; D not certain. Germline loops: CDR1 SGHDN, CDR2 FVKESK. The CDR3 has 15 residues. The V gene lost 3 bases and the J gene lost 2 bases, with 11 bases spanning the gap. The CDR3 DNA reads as TGTGCCAGCAGCCATCATCGGGTCCCCTACAATGAGCAGTTCTTC. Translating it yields CASSHHRVPYNEQFF.

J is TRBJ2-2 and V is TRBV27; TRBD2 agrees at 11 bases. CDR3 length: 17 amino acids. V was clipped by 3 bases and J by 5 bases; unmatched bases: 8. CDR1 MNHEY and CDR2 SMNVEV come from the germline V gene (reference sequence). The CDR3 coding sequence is TGTGCCAGCAGTTTGGGTAGCGGGAGGGCCAAGACCGGGGAGCTGTTTTTT. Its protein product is CASSLGSGRAKTGELFF.

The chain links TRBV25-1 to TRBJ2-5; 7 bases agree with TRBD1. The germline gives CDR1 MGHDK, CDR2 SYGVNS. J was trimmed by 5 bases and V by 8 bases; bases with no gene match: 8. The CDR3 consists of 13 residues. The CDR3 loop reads CASRPTGVETQYF. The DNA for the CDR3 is TGTGCCAGCCGCCCTACAGGGGTTGAGACCCAGTACTTC.